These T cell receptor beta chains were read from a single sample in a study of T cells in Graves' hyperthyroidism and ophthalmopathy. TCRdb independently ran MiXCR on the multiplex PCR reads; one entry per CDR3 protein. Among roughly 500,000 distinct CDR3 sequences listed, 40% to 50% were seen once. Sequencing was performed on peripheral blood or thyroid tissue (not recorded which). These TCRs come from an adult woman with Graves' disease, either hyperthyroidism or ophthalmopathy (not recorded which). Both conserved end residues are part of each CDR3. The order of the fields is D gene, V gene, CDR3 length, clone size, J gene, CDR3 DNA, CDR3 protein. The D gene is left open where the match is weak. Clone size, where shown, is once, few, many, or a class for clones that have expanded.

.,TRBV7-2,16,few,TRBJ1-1,TGTGCCAGCAGCTCGGGGGGTCGGGTTATGTACACTGAAGCTTTCTTT,CASSSGGRVMYTEAFF
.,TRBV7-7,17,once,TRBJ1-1,TGCGCCAGCAGCCAAGACAGCATCCCACGGACGAACACTGAAGCTTTCTTT,CASSQDSIPRTNTEAFF
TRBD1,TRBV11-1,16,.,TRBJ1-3,TGTGCTAGAGTCCCCGGGACAGGCGACTCTGGAAACACCATATATTTT,CARVPGTGDSGNTIYF
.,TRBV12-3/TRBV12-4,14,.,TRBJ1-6,TGTGCCAGCAGTTTGAGGACAGCTAATTCACCCCTCCACTTT,CASSLRTANSPLHF
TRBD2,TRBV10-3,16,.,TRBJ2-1,TGTGCCACAAAGCCACGGGAGGTTAGCTCCTACAATGAGCAGTTCTTC,CATKPREVSSYNEQFF
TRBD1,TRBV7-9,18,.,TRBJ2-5,TGTGCCAGCAGCGCAAATGACAGGGGGCTTCAGGGCGGGGAGACCCAGTACTTC,CASSANDRGLQGGETQYF
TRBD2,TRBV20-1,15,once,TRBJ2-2,TGCAGTGCTAGAGAACCGGGAGGGTACACCGGGGAGCTGTTTTTT,CSAREPGGYTGELFF
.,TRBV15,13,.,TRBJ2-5,TGTGCCACTTCGCAAGGGGTTCAAGAGACCCAGTACTTC,CATSQGVQETQYF
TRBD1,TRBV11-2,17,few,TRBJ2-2,TGTGCCAGCAGCATTCCCGGGACAGGAGAACACACCGGGGAGCTGTTTTTT,CASSIPGTGEHTGELFF
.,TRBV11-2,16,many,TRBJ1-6,TGTGCCAGCAGCTCACTAGCCGGGTACACAAATTCACCCCTCCACTTT,CASSSLAGYTNSPLHF
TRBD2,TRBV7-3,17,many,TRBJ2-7,TGTGCCAGCAGCTTAAAATTTCTAGCGGTTACATACTACGAGCAGTACTTC,CASSLKFLAVTYYEQYF
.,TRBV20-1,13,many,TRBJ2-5,TGCAGTGCTAGGGGGGTCCCGGGAGAGACCCAGTACTTC,CSARGVPGETQYF
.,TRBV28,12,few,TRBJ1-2,TGTGCCAGCAGTTTGAACCTCTATGGCTACACCTTC,CASSLNLYGYTF
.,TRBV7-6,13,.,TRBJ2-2,TGTGCCAGCACCCGTTACGGGGGTCAAGAGCTGTTTTTT,CASTRYGGQELFF
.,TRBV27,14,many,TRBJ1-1,TGTGCCAGCAGTTTTCTCGGGTTGAACACTGAAGCTTTCTTT,CASSFLGLNTEAFF
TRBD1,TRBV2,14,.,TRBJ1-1,TGTGCCAGCAGTCCTAGGACAGGGACTGAGAAAGCTTTCTTT,CASSPRTGTEKAFF
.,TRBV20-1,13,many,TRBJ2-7,TGCAGTGTTAGGGGACTGTCAGACTACGAGCAGTACTTC,CSVRGLSDYEQYF
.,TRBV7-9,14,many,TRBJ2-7,TGTGCCAGCAGCTTCTATTCAGGGACCTACGAGCAGTACTTC,CASSFYSGTYEQYF
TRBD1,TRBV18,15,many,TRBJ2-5,TGTGCCAGCTCACCAAAAGACAGGGGGCGGGAGACCCAGTACTTC,CASSPKDRGRETQYF